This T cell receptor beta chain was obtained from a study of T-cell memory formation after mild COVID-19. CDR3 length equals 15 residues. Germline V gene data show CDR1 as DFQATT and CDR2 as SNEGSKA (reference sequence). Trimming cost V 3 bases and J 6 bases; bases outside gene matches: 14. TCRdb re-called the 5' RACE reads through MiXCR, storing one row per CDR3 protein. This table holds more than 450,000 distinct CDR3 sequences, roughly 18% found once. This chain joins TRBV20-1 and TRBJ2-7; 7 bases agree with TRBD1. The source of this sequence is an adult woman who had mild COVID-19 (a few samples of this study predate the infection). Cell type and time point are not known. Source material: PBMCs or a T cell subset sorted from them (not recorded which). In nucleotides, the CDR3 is TGCAGTGCTAGTCGGGCCAGGGGGAAATGGGCCGAGCAGTACTTC. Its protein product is CSASRARGKWAEQYF.